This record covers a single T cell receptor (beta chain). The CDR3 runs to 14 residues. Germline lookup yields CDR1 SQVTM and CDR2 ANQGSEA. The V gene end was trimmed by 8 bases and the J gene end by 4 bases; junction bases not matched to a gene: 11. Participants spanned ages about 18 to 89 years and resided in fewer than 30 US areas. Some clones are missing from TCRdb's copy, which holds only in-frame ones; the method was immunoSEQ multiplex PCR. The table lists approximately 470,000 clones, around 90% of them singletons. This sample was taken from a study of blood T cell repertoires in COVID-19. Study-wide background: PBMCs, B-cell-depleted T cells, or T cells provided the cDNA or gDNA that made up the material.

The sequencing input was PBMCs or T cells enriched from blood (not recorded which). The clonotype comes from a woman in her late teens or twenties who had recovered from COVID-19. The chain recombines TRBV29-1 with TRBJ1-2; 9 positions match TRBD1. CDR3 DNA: TGCAGCACTAGTACAGGGGGCGCCGCCTATGGCTACACCTTC. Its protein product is CSTSTGGAAYGYTF.